This T cell receptor beta chain was recovered during a study of cytomegalovirus exposure and HLA in healthy donors. Findings and caveats of the study: The study assumed roughly uniform donor sequencing depth for presence/absence analyses. The authors later found TCR association rates varying by HLA locus, with DRB1 most and HLA-C fewest. After further analysis at a later stage, some 15,000 TCR beta sequences were associated with HLA alleles at 0.05 false discovery rate. The listing of about 150 TCR beta chains classed them as cytomegalovirus-associated.

CDR3 length equals 13 residues. V was shortened by 3 bases and J by 8 bases, with 13 bases between the two germline ends. Germline V CDR1 and CDR2: GTSNPN, SVGIG (reference sequence). About this clone itself: Its antigen is unidentified.

PCR used 60 Vbeta primers and 13 Jbeta primers. Assay used: immunoSEQ multiplex PCR; TCRdb lists only in-frame clones, some missing. The table has 200,000 to 250,000 clones, roughly 80% seen once. The TCR originated in a man aged 45-65 years in good health and CMV-seronegative. Sequenced input: PBMCs. The chain has TRBV30 and TRBJ2-2; D possibly corresponds to TRBD1 (6 bases). CDR3 DNA: TGTGCCTGGAGCGACACAGGGATAGGGGAGCTGTTTTTT. Protein product: CAWSDTGIGELFF.